The clone carrying this T cell receptor (beta chain) has a handful of counts. Its antigen remains unknown. Via MiXCR, TCRdb re-called the RT-PCR reads, giving one row per CDR3 protein. The table includes around 520,000 distinct CDR3 sequences, about 25% detected once. This record comes from a study of response to subunit inactivated influenza vaccine. Germline V gene lookup returns CDR1 SGHTA and CDR2 FQGNSA. The CDR3 contains 14 residues. Germline trimming cut 4 bases from V and 3 bases from J; bases unmatched to any gene: 4. General observations from the study: Authors suggested each seasonal influenza vaccination recruits few new T cells.

The sequence was obtained from a man over 45 who received an inactivated influenza vaccine. The chain recombines TRBV7-2 with TRBJ2-5; TRBD2 matches at 8 bases. The sample consisted of CD4+ T cells sorted from PBMCs, taken approximately 5 days after vaccination. The chain's CDR3 is CASSSRSGEETQYF. Written as DNA, the CDR3 is TGTGCCAGCAGCTCACGTAGCGGGGAAGAGACCCAGTACTTC. The full variable domain, completed using reference TRBV7-2 and TRBJ2-5, is GAGVSQSPSNKVTEKGKDVELRCDPISGHTALYWYRQSLGQGLEFLIYFQGNSAPDKSGLPSDRFSAERTGGSVSTLTIQRTQQEDSAVYLCASSSRSGEETQYFGPGTRLLVL.